This T cell receptor (beta chain) was found in a study of T cell changes during pregnancy in multiple sclerosis (dated by TCRdb to the late 2010s). About the investigation overall: The study looked at changes in the T cell repertoire across pregnancy in women with multiple sclerosis.

Notes on this clone: Its antigen is not yet known. Base qualities were left out, and no much larger clone turns up one base away.

V is reduced by 6 bases and J by 7 bases, leaving a spacing of 10 bases between them. Sequences MNHEY (CDR1) and SVGAGI (CDR2) are obtained from the germline V gene. CDR3 length: 11 amino acids, cysteine to phenylalanine. Just the 33-base CDR3 DNA is kept, in frame starting at base 1. Preparation of the library involved the immunoSEQ multiplex PCR assay. TCRdb retrieved this table from immuneACCESS and kept in-frame rearrangements only. Not all clones are present; in checked studies, unresolved V genes account for under half, and no reason is known for the remainder. This sample has tens of thousands of clones in its table, and around 87% of those were observed once. The ten largest make up approximately 5% of the sample.

This TCR was recovered from a human donor whose cells served as feeder cells for cultures in a pregnancy study. The sequenced material came from peripheral blood from another person, used as feeder cells. The chain is made from TRBV6-5 and TRBJ2-7; TRBD2 might be the D gene, on 5 matching bases. The DNA sequence follows: TGTGCCAGCAGCTGGACGGGGGAGCAGTACTTC. Its protein product is CASSWTGEQYF.